This T cell receptor beta chain was recorded in a study of response to subunit inactivated influenza vaccine. A single record per CDR3 protein comes from TCRdb applying MiXCR to the RT-PCR reads. The top ten clones hold approximately 12% of a sample with 530,000 or so distinct CDR3 sequences, approximately 14% of them seen once. The germline V gene encodes CDR1 MNHEY and CDR2 SVGEGT. Trimming stripped 6 bases from V and 3 bases from J, with 15 bases between. The CDR3 length is 14 residues. The chain combines TRBV6-2 or TRBV6-3 with TRBJ2-7, with D possibly matching TRBD2 (5 bases). The receptor comes from a man in his fifties or sixties who received an inactivated influenza vaccine. Sample: PBMCs from blood, taken 11 to 12 days after vaccination. This chain's CDR3 is CASSREHLSYEQYF. The CDR3 bases are TGTGCCAGCAGCCGGGAACACTTGAGCTACGAGCAGTACTTC.